This TCR beta chain was sequenced during a study of a mutant IDH1 vaccine in newly diagnosed glioma. Overall study context: Eight vaccine injections were given to patients in weeks 1, 3, 5, 7, 11, 15, 19 and 23.

Regarding this clone: The antigen is unknown.

Time point specified: week 5, during vaccination. A 20-mer mutant IDH1 peptide at 300 ug was injected subcutaneously with topical imiquimod. Some clones are missing from TCRdb's copy, which holds only in-frame ones; the method was immunoSEQ multiplex PCR. The table shows around 78,000 clones, with more than 85% occurring only once. V was clipped by 4 bases and J by 7 bases, with 13 bases between them. This CDR3 is 12 amino acids long. Germline-derived CDR1 and CDR2 are SQVTM and ANQGSEA. This rearrangement joins TRBV29-1 to TRBJ2-5; D possibly corresponds to TRBD1 (6 bases). The receptor comes from a woman between 45 and 65 years old with glioma. Here the sequenced sample was PBMCs, taken from a glioma patient whose treatment included an IDH1 peptide vaccine. CDR3 sequence reads: CSVAGAGGTQYF. The CDR3 nucleotides are TGCAGCGTTGCAGGGGCAGGCGGGACCCAGTACTTC.